The present T cell receptor beta chain was sequenced within a study of patients and donors after allogeneic stem cell transplantation (dated by TCRdb to between 2020 and 2021). This clonotype was observed a handful of times. Its antigen specificity is not known. No qualities accompany the bases; no much larger clone lies one base away. Libraries came from RT-PCR. Sequencing was carried out with a NextSeq 550. TCRdb took the public reads, trimmed them with fastp at Q25, ran MiXCR for clone calling and kept in-frame beta chains. Identical CDR3 protein sequences are pooled into one entry, listed with their most common genes and DNA. In this sample the table shows approximately 170,000 distinct CDR3 sequences, roughly 22% of which occur a single time. The ten top clones hold 26% of the sample. The sample was blood, either unsorted or a sorted T cell fraction (not recorded which). This receptor was taken from a human donor who was either an allogeneic HSCT recipient or a stem cell or donor lymphocyte infusion donor (not recorded which). It is not recorded whose cells these are; they may come from a transplant donor.

The encoded CDR3 is CAISEWTGPNTEAFF. In nucleotide form, the sequence is TGTGCCATCAGTGAGTGGACAGGACCGAACACTGAAGCTTTCTTT. The chain employs TRBV10-3 and TRBJ1-1; 7 junctional bases match TRBD1. The CDR3 has 15 amino acids, counting the end cysteine and phenylalanine. Solely the CDR3 DNA is kept, with 45 bases framed from the first base. CDR1 ENHRY and CDR2 SYGVKD were looked up in the germline V gene. Unmatched junction bases come to 3, with V trimmed by 1 base and J by 1 base.